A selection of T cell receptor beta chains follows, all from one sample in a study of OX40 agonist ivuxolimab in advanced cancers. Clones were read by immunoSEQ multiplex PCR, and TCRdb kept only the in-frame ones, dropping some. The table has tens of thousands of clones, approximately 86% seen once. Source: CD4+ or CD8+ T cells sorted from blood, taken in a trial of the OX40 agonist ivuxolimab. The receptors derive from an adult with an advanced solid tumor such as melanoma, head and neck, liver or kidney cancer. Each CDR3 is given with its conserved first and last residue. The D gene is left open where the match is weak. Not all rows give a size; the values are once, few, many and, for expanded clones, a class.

CDR3 protein: CASSLLKGIGGEQFF
CDR3 DNA: TGTGCCAGCAGCTTATTAAAGGGGATAGGAGGTGAGCAGTTCTTC
J gene: TRBJ2-1
V gene: TRBV11-2
D gene: .
clone size: .

CDR3 protein: CASSLVGGGETQYF
CDR3 DNA: TGTGCCAGCAGCTTGGTAGGGGGCGGAGAGACCCAGTACTTC
J gene: TRBJ2-5
V gene: TRBV5-6
D gene: TRBD1
clone size: .

CDR3 protein: CASSESGRAYEQYF
CDR3 DNA: TGTGCCAGCAGTGAAAGCGGGAGGGCCTACGAGCAGTACTTC
J gene: TRBJ2-7
V gene: TRBV2
D gene: TRBD2
clone size: .

CDR3 protein: CASSLTRGAVF
CDR3 DNA: TGTGCCAGCAGTTTAACCCGGGGAGCTGTTTTT
J gene: TRBJ2-2
V gene: TRBV27
D gene: .
clone size: once

CDR3 protein: CSVEIPPGELFF
CDR3 DNA: TGCAGCGTTGAAATCCCTCCCGGGGAGCTGTTTTTT
J gene: TRBJ2-2
V gene: TRBV29-1
D gene: .
clone size: .

CDR3 protein: CASSLGENYGYTF
CDR3 DNA: TGCGCCAGCAGCTTGGGGGAAAACTATGGCTACACCTTC
J gene: TRBJ1-2
V gene: TRBV5-1
D gene: .
clone size: .

CDR3 protein: CASLPATNEKLFF
CDR3 DNA: TGCGCCAGCCTCCCGGCAACTAATGAAAAACTGTTTTTT
J gene: TRBJ1-4
V gene: TRBV10-2
D gene: .
clone size: .

CDR3 protein: CASSMGQGGQLREQYF
CDR3 DNA: TGTGCCAGCAGTATGGGACAGGGGGGTCAACTTAGGGAGCAGTACTTC
J gene: TRBJ2-7
V gene: TRBV27
D gene: TRBD1
clone size: .

CDR3 protein: CASSLVRETQYF
CDR3 DNA: TGTGCCAGCAGCTTAGTGAGAGAGACGCAGTATTTT
J gene: TRBJ2-3
V gene: TRBV11-2
D gene: .
clone size: .

CDR3 protein: CAWSVGVGVVAKNIQYF
CDR3 DNA: TGTGCCTGGAGTGTAGGGGTCGGGGTAGTGGCCAAAAACATTCAGTACTTC
J gene: TRBJ2-4
V gene: TRBV30
D gene: .
clone size: .

CDR3 protein: CASSADVAGVYNEQFF
CDR3 DNA: TGTGCCAGTAGCGCTGATGTAGCGGGAGTCTACAATGAGCAGTTCTTC
J gene: TRBJ2-1
V gene: TRBV19
D gene: TRBD2
clone size: .

CDR3 protein: CASMWRDTDTQYF
CDR3 DNA: TGTGCCAGCATGTGGAGGGACACAGATACGCAGTATTTT
J gene: TRBJ2-3
V gene: TRBV28
D gene: .
clone size: .

CDR3 protein: CASSPGLASYTQYF
CDR3 DNA: TGTGCCAGCAGCCCGGGACTAGCGTCATATACGCAGTATTTT
J gene: TRBJ2-3
V gene: TRBV11-2
D gene: TRBD2
clone size: .

CDR3 protein: CASRADLSSYNEQFF
CDR3 DNA: TGCGCCAGCAGGGCTGACTTGAGCTCCTACAATGAGCAGTTCTTC
J gene: TRBJ2-1
V gene: TRBV5-1
D gene: .
clone size: .

CDR3 protein: CASSIWGPDTGELFF
CDR3 DNA: TGCGCCAGCAGCATCTGGGGGCCAGACACCGGGGAGCTGTTTTTT
J gene: TRBJ2-2
V gene: TRBV5-1
D gene: .
clone size: .

CDR3 protein: CASSFILTSGTYEQYF
CDR3 DNA: TGTGCCAGCAGTTTTATTTTGACTAGCGGGACCTACGAGCAGTACTTC
J gene: TRBJ2-7
V gene: TRBV28
D gene: TRBD2
clone size: .

CDR3 protein: CASGYGGGEQFF
CDR3 DNA: TGTGCCAGCGGGTATGGGGGAGGTGAGCAGTTCTTC
J gene: TRBJ2-1
V gene: TRBV6-5
D gene: .
clone size: .

CDR3 protein: CASSPIGTEDPGLAQETQYF
CDR3 DNA: TGTGCCAGCAGCCCAATCGGGACAGAGGATCCGGGACTGGCACAAGAGACCCAGTACTTC
J gene: TRBJ2-5
V gene: TRBV7-3
D gene: .
clone size: .

CDR3 protein: CASSLTLGETQYF
CDR3 DNA: TGTGCCAGCAGCTTAACGCTCGGGGAGACCCAGTACTTC
J gene: TRBJ2-5
V gene: TRBV7-3
D gene: .
clone size: .

CDR3 protein: CASRGLSEKLFF
CDR3 DNA: TGTGCCAGCCGGGGACTCAGTGAAAAACTGTTTTTT
J gene: TRBJ1-4
V gene: TRBV14
D gene: .
clone size: .

CDR3 protein: CASSLTNNEQFF
CDR3 DNA: TGCGCCAGCAGCCTAACCAACAATGAGCAGTTCTTC
J gene: TRBJ2-1
V gene: TRBV5-1
D gene: .
clone size: .

CDR3 protein: CASSQDEDRDRLDEKLFF
CDR3 DNA: TGCGCCAGCAGCCAAGATGAGGACAGGGATAGGCTGGATGAAAAACTGTTTTTT
J gene: TRBJ1-4
V gene: TRBV4-3
D gene: TRBD1
clone size: .

CDR3 protein: CASSYSTGLYEQYF
CDR3 DNA: TGTGCCAGCAGTTACTCGACAGGGCTCTACGAGCAGTACTTC
J gene: TRBJ2-7
V gene: TRBV6-5
D gene: TRBD1
clone size: .

CDR3 protein: CASSDAGGAWGNEQFF
CDR3 DNA: TGTGCCAGCAGTGACGCAGGGGGCGCATGGGGCAATGAGCAGTTCTTC
J gene: TRBJ2-1
V gene: TRBV2
D gene: TRBD1
clone size: .

CDR3 protein: CASSSLALVGGNTEAFF
CDR3 DNA: TGTGCCAGCAGCTCCCTCGCCTTAGTGGGGGGGAACACTGAAGCTTTCTTT
J gene: TRBJ1-1
V gene: TRBV7-8
D gene: .
clone size: few

CDR3 protein: CSIRTGESSYNSPLHF
CDR3 DNA: TGCAGCATTCGGACAGGGGAAAGCTCCTATAATTCACCCCTCCACTTT
J gene: TRBJ1-6
V gene: TRBV29-1
D gene: TRBD1
clone size: .

CDR3 protein: CASSARTGGTDTQYF
CDR3 DNA: TGTGCCAGCAGTGCCCGGACAGGGGGTACAGATACGCAGTATTTT
J gene: TRBJ2-3
V gene: TRBV6-5
D gene: TRBD1
clone size: once

CDR3 protein: CASRLVPSQAYEQYF
CDR3 DNA: TGCGCCAGCAGACTCGTGCCATCACAAGCCTACGAGCAGTACTTC
J gene: TRBJ2-7
V gene: TRBV5-1
D gene: .
clone size: .

CDR3 protein: CASSQDVAGGTDTQYF
CDR3 DNA: TGTGCCAGCAGCCAAGATGTTGCGGGGGGCACAGATACGCAGTATTTT
J gene: TRBJ2-3
V gene: TRBV4-2
D gene: TRBD2
clone size: .

CDR3 protein: CASGTPGLAGDEQFF
CDR3 DNA: TGTGCCAGCGGCACCCCGGGACTAGCGGGAGATGAGCAGTTCTTC
J gene: TRBJ2-1
V gene: TRBV28
D gene: TRBD2
clone size: .

CDR3 protein: CASSPSRKGLSTQYF
CDR3 DNA: TGCGCCAGCAGCCCATCCCGAAAGGGGCTTAGTACCCAGTACTTC
J gene: TRBJ2-5
V gene: TRBV4-3
D gene: .
clone size: once

CDR3 protein: CVPLRRSTDTQYF
CDR3 DNA: TGTGTCCCGCTTAGAAGGTCCACAGATACGCAGTATTTT
J gene: TRBJ2-3
V gene: TRBV9
D gene: .
clone size: .

CDR3 protein: CASSMGYGSSGNQPQHF
CDR3 DNA: TGTGCCAGTAGTATGGGCTACGGGAGTAGTGGCAATCAGCCCCAGCATTTT
J gene: TRBJ1-5
V gene: TRBV19
D gene: .
clone size: .

CDR3 protein: CASSFGGPRADTQYF
CDR3 DNA: TGTGCCAGCAGTTTTGGCGGCCCGAGGGCGGATACGCAGTATTTT
J gene: TRBJ2-3
V gene: TRBV27
D gene: .
clone size: .

CDR3 protein: CASSAPGTGVPYEQYF
CDR3 DNA: TGTGCCAGCAGTGCCCCCGGGACAGGTGTACCCTACGAGCAGTACTTC
J gene: TRBJ2-7
V gene: TRBV28
D gene: TRBD1
clone size: .

CDR3 protein: CASSGVEDTGELFF
CDR3 DNA: TGTGCCAGCAGTGGGGTGGAGGACACCGGGGAGCTGTTTTTT
J gene: TRBJ2-2
V gene: TRBV28
D gene: .
clone size: .

CDR3 protein: CATSRDVGDYEQYF
CDR3 DNA: TGTGCCACCAGCAGAGATGTAGGGGACTACGAGCAGTACTTC
J gene: TRBJ2-7
V gene: TRBV15
D gene: .
clone size: .

CDR3 protein: CASSLGRTGFWETQYF
CDR3 DNA: TGCGCCAGCAGCTTGGGGAGGACCGGATTTTGGGAGACCCAGTACTTC
J gene: TRBJ2-5
V gene: TRBV5-1
D gene: .
clone size: .

CDR3 protein: CASSKGPRGNYGYTF
CDR3 DNA: TGTGCCAGCAGCAAGGGGCCCAGGGGTAACTATGGCTACACCTTC
J gene: TRBJ1-2
V gene: TRBV5-5
D gene: .
clone size: .

CDR3 protein: CASRRQGNYGYTF
CDR3 DNA: TGTGCCAGCAGGCGACAGGGGAACTATGGCTACACCTTC
J gene: TRBJ1-2
V gene: TRBV7-9
D gene: TRBD1
clone size: .

CDR3 protein: CASSSGLAGGYEQYF
CDR3 DNA: TGCGCCAGCAGCTCCGGACTAGCGGGAGGCTACGAGCAGTACTTC
J gene: TRBJ2-7
V gene: TRBV5-1
D gene: TRBD2
clone size: .

CDR3 protein: CASSLGGPETQYF
CDR3 DNA: TGTGCCAGCAGCTTAGGTGGTCCGGAGACCCAGTACTTC
J gene: TRBJ2-5
V gene: TRBV7-2
D gene: .
clone size: .

CDR3 protein: CASSEGGSSGNTIYF
CDR3 DNA: TGTGCCAGCTCTGAGGGCGGGAGCTCTGGAAACACCATATATTTT
J gene: TRBJ1-3
V gene: TRBV6-5
D gene: .
clone size: medium-sized